The clone carrying this TCR beta chain was picked up many times. Antigen unknown. The CDR3 extends over 10 amino acids. Germline assignment: CDR1 GTSNPN and CDR2 SVGIG (reference sequence). V lost 3 bases and J lost 3, with 1 base in between. The data were taken from a study of early T cells in non-severe SARS-CoV-2 infection. General observations from the study: The matching step, a VDJdb search, favored anti-spike CD8 responses and missed private and CD4 specificities.

Unique molecular identifiers tagged individual cDNA molecules. One entry per CDR3 protein, called by TCRdb with MiXCR from the 5' RACE reads. The sample records around 67,000 distinct CDR3 sequences, under 15% being singletons. The chain has TRBV30 and TRBJ2-3; D remains ambiguous. This TCR was recovered from an adult who was a healthcare worker with PCR-confirmed SARS-CoV-2 infection or an uninfected control (not recorded which). What was sequenced was whole blood. CDR3: CAWRTDTQYF. Written as DNA, the CDR3 is TGTGCCTGGAGAACAGATACGCAGTATTTT.